The next 14 T cell receptor beta chains were all read from a single sample in a study of T cells after yellow fever vaccination. MiXCR, run by TCRdb on the 5' RACE reads, gives a single entry per CDR3 protein. The table records about 400,000 distinct CDR3 sequences, roughly 6.2% of them present only once. Sample: PBMCs, taken 5 days after the yellow fever booster vaccination. The receptors originated from a man aged 25-40 years who received the YFV17D yellow fever vaccine.

The chain has TRBV6-5 and TRBJ2-1; D is uncertain. The V end lost 2 bases, the J end lost 3 bases, and 14 bases lay between the germline ends. The CDR3 contains 16 residues. CDR1 MNHEY and CDR2 SVGAGI come from the germline V gene. CDR3 region: CASSYEVATGYNEQFF. The DNA of the CDR3 is TGTGCCAGCAGTTACGAGGTGGCCACTGGCTACAATGAGCAGTTCTTC.

This clonotype appeared many times. The rearrangement joins TRBV10-3 to TRBJ2-1, with 14 bases fitting TRBD2. With 7 bases clipped from V and 8 bases from J, the junction kept 10 bases outside the gene matches. Germline loops: CDR1 ENHRY, CDR2 SYGVKD. The CDR3 length is 16 residues. As DNA, the CDR3 is TGTGCCATCAATGGAGGCAGGGGACTAGCGGGAGATGAGCAGTTCTTC. Encoded protein: CAINGGRGLAGDEQFF.

This chain joins TRBV6-1 and TRBJ2-7; no clear D gene. The CDR3 is 14 residues long. Germline assignment: CDR1 MNHNS and CDR2 SASEGT. Deletions cut 8 bases from V and 1 base from J, with 15 bases between. The CDR3 is CASELSPQSYEQYF. CDR3 DNA sequence: TGTGCCAGCGAGCTGTCCCCCCAATCCTACGAGCAGTACTTC.

This clonotype appeared a few times. The V call is TRBV9, the J call TRBJ2-2; D not certain. Germline assignment: CDR1 SGDLS and CDR2 YYNGEE. Trimming stripped 0 bases from V and 4 bases from J, with 13 bases between. There are 16 residues in the CDR3. CDR3 sequence: CASSVGPSRGTGELFF. The CDR3 DNA sequence: TGTGCCAGCAGCGTAGGTCCGAGCCGAGGCACCGGGGAGCTGTTTTTT.

This clonotype was observed a few times. This sequence joins TRBV20-1 and TRBJ1-2; 9 bases are shared with TRBD1. The V segment lost 7 bases and the J segment 7 bases; nucleotides outside the gene matches: 10. CDR1 is DFQATT and CDR2 is SNEGSKA in the germline V gene (reference sequence). This CDR3 has 13 residues. The CDR3 loop is CSDATGGFAGYTF. In nucleotides, the CDR3 is TGCAGTGATGCTACAGGGGGCTTTGCTGGCTACACCTTC.

V usage is TRBV5-4 and J usage is TRBJ2-1; 8 positions match TRBD2. After removal of 1 base from V and 2 bases from J, the junction contained 5 bases not matched to a gene. The CDR3 totals 16 residues. The V gene's germline CDR1 is SGHNT and CDR2 YYREEE (reference sequence). Here the CDR3 reads CASSLPSGLTYNEQFF. CDR3 coding DNA: TGTGCCAGCAGCTTGCCTAGCGGGCTTACCTACAATGAGCAGTTCTTC.

This clonotype was counted a few times. The chain uses TRBV10-3 and TRBJ2-5; perhaps TRBD1 as D (5 bases). The CDR3 consists of 12 residues. Per germline, CDR1 ENHRY and CDR2 SYGVKD. V gave up 6 bases and J gave up 2 bases, with 7 bases separating them. The CDR3 DNA sequence: TGTGCCATCAGGCAGGGACAAGAGACCCAGTACTTC. It encodes CAIRQGQETQYF.

The chain employs TRBV20-1 and TRBJ2-7, with unresolved D. CDR3 length: 13 amino acids. Germline CDR1 and CDR2: DFQATT and SNEGSKA (reference sequence). V was shortened by 1 base and J by 3 bases, with 10 bases between the two germline ends. This CDR3 is CSARARANYEQYF. The CDR3 region has the DNA TGCAGTGCTAGAGCCCGGGCCAACTACGAGCAGTACTTC.

This clonotype was picked up a small number of times. One end of the junction does not line up with germline, which may come from a read error. This rearrangement joins TRBV29-1 to TRBJ2-7, with D uncertain. In germline, CDR1 is SQVTM, CDR2 ANQGSEA. The CDR3 length is 9 residues. The CDR3 spells CSVDTTVDF. The CDR3 DNA is TGCAGCGTTGATACCACCGTTGACTTC.

This clonotype showed up many times. The gene calls are TRBV5-1 and TRBJ2-5, with 7 nucleotides matching TRBD1. With V trimmed by 7 bases and J by 4 bases, 10 bases remained unmatched. The CDR3 length is 14 residues. Germline CDR1 reads SGHRS; CDR2 reads YFSETQ. This CDR3 reads CASYRDSHLETQYF. CDR3 DNA: TGCGCCAGCTACCGGGACAGCCATCTAGAGACCCAGTACTTC.

This chain joins TRBV21-1 and TRBJ2-1; the table's D call of TRBD2 was not tested on the DNA. TRBV21-1 is shown as a pseudogene. This CDR3 region has 17 residues. The DNA for the CDR3 is TGTGCCAGCGGCTCCGCCGTGGCTAGCGGGAGGAAGAATGAGCAGTTCTTC. Its translation is CASGSAVASGRKNEQFF.

The gene calls are TRBV4-1 and TRBJ1-4; TRBD1 agrees at 10 bases. The length of the CDR3 is 15 residues. V lost 1 base to trimming and J lost 6 bases; unmatched junction nucleotides: 2. CDR1 and CDR2 (germline): MGHRA, YSYEKL. CDR3 DNA sequence: TGCGCCAGCAGCCAAGTTGGGACAGGGGATGAAAAACTGTTTTTT. Residues: CASSQVGTGDEKLFF.

The chain uses TRBV12-3 or TRBV12-4 and TRBJ2-7, with D perhaps being TRBD1 or TRBD2 (5 bases each). This CDR3 has 13 residues. With 4 bases removed from V and 4 bases from J, the gap between germline ends came to 11 bases. This CDR3 reads CASSSSWGYEQYF. CDR3 DNA sequence: TGTGCCAGCAGTTCCTCTTGGGGGTACGAGCAGTACTTC.

The table lists this clonotype with many counts. The chain links TRBV7-8 to TRBJ2-7; 7 bases map to TRBD1. Germline values: CDR1 SGHVS, CDR2 FQNEAQ. V lost 5 bases and J lost 1; bases outside the gene matches: 8. CDR3 length equals 15 residues. The CDR3 protein is CASSGRDRVSYEQYF. The CDR3 coding sequence is TGTGCCAGCAGCGGACGGGACAGAGTGTCCTACGAGCAGTACTTC.